This TCR beta chain was identified during a study of blood T cell repertoires in COVID-19. Assay: immunoSEQ multiplex PCR; the TCRdb copy retains only in-frame clones and omits some. The repertoire holds about 160,000 clones, with approximately 86% as singletons. This TCR was sampled from a woman between 40 and 50 years old with COVID-19, enrolled during active disease. The sample was peripheral blood.

CDR3 protein: CASRGPGANTGELFF. Written as DNA, the CDR3 is TGTGCCAGCAGGGGCCCGGGGGCGAACACCGGGGAGCTGTTTTTT. V usage is TRBV6-6 and J usage is TRBJ2-2; tentative D call: TRBD2 (6 bases). Germline CDR1 is MNHNY and CDR2 is SVGAGI (reference sequence). The CDR3 consists of 15 residues. The V end lost 6 bases, the J end lost 0 bases, and 11 bases lay between the germline ends.